Listed below are T cell receptor beta chains from one sample, sequenced in a study of blood T cells in healthy people across ages. TCRdb ran MiXCR on the 5' RACE reads and lists one entry per CDR3 protein. The sample yields 550,000 to 750,000 distinct CDR3 sequences, 20% to 25% seen once. Sequenced sample: blood. The origin of the receptors is a man in his sixties or seventies in good health. Both conserved end residues are part of each CDR3. The D gene is left open where the match is weak. Some rows mark clone size as missing; the rest say once, few, many or name a class of expanded clone.

J: TRBJ2-6
size: .
V: TRBV24-1
D: TRBD1
CDR3: CATSDPGQRAGANVLTF
DNA: TGTGCCACCAGTGATCCGGGACAGAGGGCTGGGGCCAACGTCCTGACTTTC

J: TRBJ2-1
size: few
V: TRBV10-2
D: TRBD2
CDR3: CASSERVAGVGSYNEQFF
DNA: TGCGCCAGCAGTGAGCGAGTAGCGGGAGTGGGGTCCTACAATGAGCAGTTCTTC

J: TRBJ2-5
size: few
V: TRBV14
D: TRBD1
CDR3: CASSHRTGSTMETQYF
DNA: TGTGCCAGCAGCCACAGGACAGGAAGTACGATGGAGACCCAGTACTTC

J: TRBJ2-1
size: few
V: TRBV12-3/TRBV12-4
D: .
CDR3: CASSFDVLPQGHEQFF
DNA: TGTGCCAGCAGTTTTGACGTACTCCCGCAGGGTCATGAGCAGTTCTTC

J: TRBJ2-2
size: few
V: TRBV19
D: .
CDR3: CASKGRGATGELFF
DNA: TGTGCCAGTAAAGGCCGGGGGGCGACCGGGGAGCTGTTTTTT

J: TRBJ1-1
size: .
V: TRBV9
D: .
CDR3: CASSRTLNTEAFF
DNA: TGTGCCAGCAGCAGGACACTAAACACTGAAGCTTTCTTT

J: TRBJ2-4
size: many
V: TRBV28
D: .
CDR3: CASSLVTVGAKNIQYF
DNA: TGTGCCAGCAGTTTGGTCACCGTGGGGGCCAAAAACATTCAGTACTTC

J: TRBJ2-3
size: .
V: TRBV10-3
D: TRBD1
CDR3: CAISPGQPTDTRYF
DNA: TGTGCCATCAGCCCGGGACAGCCCACAGATACGCGGTATTTT

J: TRBJ2-1
size: .
V: TRBV5-1
D: .
CDR3: CASSSHDGILAGEQFF
DNA: TGCGCCAGCAGCTCGCACGACGGGATCTTGGCGGGAGAGCAGTTCTTC

J: TRBJ1-3
size: few
V: TRBV5-1
D: .
CDR3: CASSADGGAGNTIYF
DNA: TGCGCCAGCAGCGCGGACGGCGGCGCTGGAAACACCATATATTTT

J: TRBJ2-5
size: many
V: TRBV5-1
D: TRBD2
CDR3: CASSLGSGRKETQYF
DNA: TGCGCCAGCAGCTTGGGTAGCGGGAGAAAAGAGACCCAGTACTTC

J: TRBJ2-7
size: .
V: TRBV28
D: .
CDR3: CTSGQPGHQYEQYF
DNA: TGTACCAGCGGCCAACCGGGACACCAATACGAGCAGTACTTC

J: TRBJ2-7
size: .
V: TRBV29-1
D: TRBD2
CDR3: CSATERGYEQYF
DNA: TGCAGCGCCACTGAGCGGGGCTACGAGCAGTACTTC

J: TRBJ2-2
size: few
V: TRBV12-3/TRBV12-4
D: TRBD2
CDR3: CASRPNSGRTSGELFF
DNA: TGTGCCAGCAGACCCAATAGCGGGAGGACTAGCGGGGAGCTGTTTTTT

J: TRBJ1-2
size: .
V: TRBV7-2
D: .
CDR3: CASSLRQAEEKNYGYTF
DNA: TGTGCCAGCAGCTTAAGGCAGGCAGAAGAGAAGAACTATGGCTACACCTTC

J: TRBJ2-5
size: .
V: TRBV7-3
D: .
CDR3: CASSLNGEYQETQYF
DNA: TGTGCCAGCAGCTTAAACGGAGAGTACCAAGAGACCCAGTACTTC

J: TRBJ2-3
size: few
V: TRBV20-1
D: .
CDR3: CSAPVGAGLLTDTQYF
DNA: TGCAGTGCTCCGGTCGGGGCGGGACTGCTCACAGATACGCAGTATTTT

J: TRBJ2-1
size: .
V: TRBV12-3/TRBV12-4
D: TRBD2
CDR3: CASSPLALAGNNEQFF
DNA: TGTGCCAGCAGCCCATTGGCCCTAGCGGGAAACAATGAGCAGTTCTTC

J: TRBJ1-4
size: many
V: TRBV7-9
D: .
CDR3: CASSLSARYEKLFF
DNA: TGTGCCAGCAGTTTATCGGCGAGATATGAAAAACTGTTTTTT

J: TRBJ2-6
size: few
V: TRBV7-9
D: .
CDR3: CASSFGLSVSGANVLTF
DNA: TGTGCCAGCAGCTTTGGGTTATCGGTCTCTGGGGCCAACGTCCTGACTTTC

J: TRBJ1-2
size: .
V: TRBV9
D: TRBD1
CDR3: CASSLGQENYGYTF
DNA: TGTGCCAGCAGCTTGGGACAGGAAAACTATGGCTACACCTTC

J: TRBJ2-3
size: few
V: TRBV12-3/TRBV12-4
D: .
CDR3: CASSPLGADTQYF
DNA: TGTGCCAGCAGTCCCCTAGGGGCAGATACGCAGTATTTT

J: TRBJ2-5
size: few
V: TRBV25-1
D: .
CDR3: CASSEGQSQETQYF
DNA: TGTGCCAGCAGTGAGGGCCAGTCCCAAGAGACCCAGTACTTC

J: TRBJ1-1
size: .
V: TRBV2
D: TRBD1
CDR3: CASSLQGNEAFF
DNA: TGTGCCAGCAGTTTACAGGGGAATGAAGCTTTCTTT

J: TRBJ1-3
size: few
V: TRBV7-9
D: .
CDR3: CASSPSVAVSSGNTIYF
DNA: TGTGCCAGCAGCCCCTCGGTCGCGGTTAGCTCCGGAAACACCATATATTTT

J: TRBJ2-5
size: .
V: TRBV12-3/TRBV12-4
D: TRBD1
CDR3: CAGSGGQKNQETQYF
DNA: TGTGCCGGCAGTGGGGGACAGAAGAACCAAGAGACCCAGTACTTC

J: TRBJ2-3
size: few
V: TRBV5-1
D: TRBD1
CDR3: CASMTGDGGTDTQYF
DNA: TGCGCCAGCATGACAGGGGACGGAGGCACAGATACGCAGTATTTT

J: TRBJ2-3
size: .
V: TRBV12-3/TRBV12-4
D: .
CDR3: CASTLGNLGDTQYF
DNA: TGTGCCAGCACCTTGGGAAACCTGGGAGATACGCAGTATTTT

J: TRBJ2-1
size: .
V: TRBV7-2
D: .
CDR3: CASSSPDLAREQFF
DNA: TGTGCCAGCAGCTCCCCCGACTTGGCGAGGGAGCAGTTCTTC

J: TRBJ2-5
size: few
V: TRBV6-1
D: TRBD2
CDR3: CASSGTSGRVQETQYF
DNA: TGTGCCAGCAGTGGAACTAGCGGGAGGGTCCAAGAGACCCAGTACTTC

J: TRBJ2-1
size: few
V: TRBV6-1
D: .
CDR3: CASSEAWAAPRDEQFF
DNA: TGTGCCAGCAGTGAAGCGTGGGCTGCCCCTAGGGATGAGCAGTTCTTC

J: TRBJ1-2
size: once
V: TRBV6-5
D: TRBD1
CDR3: CASTSTGDGSTF
DNA: TGTGCCAGCACTTCGACAGGGGATGGCTCCACCTTC

J: TRBJ2-6
size: many
V: TRBV4-2
D: .
CDR3: CASSQEGRSLGANVLTF
DNA: TGTGCCAGCAGCCAAGAAGGGAGAAGTCTTGGGGCCAACGTCCTGACTTTC

J: TRBJ2-7
size: few
V: TRBV5-1
D: .
CDR3: CASSVQFSGSYEQYF
DNA: TGCGCCAGCAGCGTCCAGTTTAGCGGCTCCTACGAGCAGTACTTC

J: TRBJ2-2
size: .
V: TRBV7-2
D: .
CDR3: CASSQPNTGELFF
DNA: TGTGCCAGCAGCCAACCTAACACCGGGGAGCTGTTTTTT

J: TRBJ2-3
size: .
V: TRBV6-6
D: .
CDR3: CASCGRFSTDTQYF
DNA: TGTGCCAGCTGTGGTAGATTTAGCACAGATACGCAGTATTTT

J: TRBJ1-2
size: .
V: TRBV2
D: .
CDR3: CASSERNSPFNYGYTF
DNA: TGTGCCAGCAGTGAACGAAACAGCCCTTTCAACTATGGCTACACCTTC

J: TRBJ2-5
size: few
V: TRBV2
D: TRBD2
CDR3: CASSGSSGSGETQYF
DNA: TGTGCCAGCAGTGGCTCTAGCGGGAGTGGAGAGACCCAGTACTTC

J: TRBJ2-5
size: .
V: TRBV28
D: TRBD2
CDR3: CASQLAGGQETQYF
DNA: TGTGCCAGCCAACTAGCGGGAGGACAAGAGACCCAGTACTTC

J: TRBJ2-7
size: .
V: TRBV9
D: .
CDR3: CAGSVTGLPSYEQYF
DNA: TGTGCCGGCAGCGTAACCGGACTTCCCTCCTACGAGCAGTACTTC

J: TRBJ2-5
size: .
V: TRBV5-5
D: .
CDR3: CTSSLGQETQYF
DNA: TGTACCAGCAGCTTGGGACAAGAGACCCAGTACTTC

J: TRBJ2-3
size: many
V: TRBV7-2
D: .
CDR3: CASSSGTSTDTQYF
DNA: TGTGCCAGCAGCTCCGGGACTAGCACAGATACGCAGTATTTT

J: TRBJ2-7
size: .
V: TRBV7-2
D: .
CDR3: CASSPTRIAYEQYF
DNA: TGTGCCAGCAGCCCCACTAGAATAGCCTACGAGCAGTACTTC

J: TRBJ2-7
size: .
V: TRBV5-1
D: TRBD2
CDR3: CASSSSGTSVYEQYF
DNA: TGCGCCAGCAGCTCCTCCGGGACTAGCGTTTACGAGCAGTACTTC

J: TRBJ2-5
size: .
V: TRBV4-3
D: .
CDR3: CASSQEGQKTQYF
DNA: TGCGCCAGCAGCCAAGAAGGGCAGAAGACCCAGTACTTC

J: TRBJ1-2
size: .
V: TRBV2
D: TRBD1
CDR3: CASPEDGTVNYGYTF
DNA: TGTGCCAGCCCCGAGGACGGGACAGTAAACTATGGCTACACCTTC

J: TRBJ2-5
size: many
V: TRBV6-2/TRBV6-3
D: TRBD2
CDR3: CASTLRRAGIQETQYF
DNA: TGTGCCAGCACCCTGCGTCGAGCGGGAATTCAAGAGACCCAGTACTTC

J: TRBJ2-3
size: few
V: TRBV28
D: .
CDR3: CASRRTAGDTQYF
DNA: TGTGCCAGCAGAAGGACCGCCGGGGATACGCAGTATTTT

J: TRBJ2-1
size: once
V: TRBV28
D: TRBD2
CDR3: CASSLLGLVFYNEQFF
DNA: TGTGCCAGCAGTTTACTAGGACTAGTCTTCTACAATGAGCAGTTCTTC

J: TRBJ2-7
size: .
V: TRBV7-9
D: .
CDR3: CASSLGVGQSSYEQYF
DNA: TGTGCCAGCAGCTTAGGAGTAGGACAGAGCTCCTACGAGCAGTACTTC

J: TRBJ2-7
size: .
V: TRBV20-1
D: TRBD1
CDR3: CSASPRTGTNEQYF
DNA: TGCAGTGCTAGTCCCCGGACAGGGACGAACGAGCAGTACTTC

J: TRBJ2-7
size: few
V: TRBV7-3
D: TRBD2
CDR3: CASSEGTSGTYEQYF
DNA: TGTGCCAGCAGCGAAGGGACTAGCGGGACCTACGAGCAGTACTTC

J: TRBJ2-5
size: .
V: TRBV7-2
D: .
CDR3: CASSLARGIETQYF
DNA: TGTGCCAGCAGCTTAGCGCGTGGGATAGAGACCCAGTACTTC

J: TRBJ2-5
size: few
V: TRBV7-9
D: TRBD2
CDR3: CASSPRLAGDETQYF
DNA: TGTGCCAGCAGCCCCCGACTAGCGGGAGATGAGACCCAGTACTTC

J: TRBJ1-1
size: .
V: TRBV3-1
D: .
CDR3: CASSLEHEAFF
DNA: TGTGCCAGCAGCCTCGAGCACGAAGCTTTCTTT